The clone carrying this T cell receptor (beta chain) came up once. Its antigen is as yet unknown. Looked up from germline, CDR1 is KGHSH and CDR2 is LQKENI. J was trimmed by 4 bases and V by 0 bases; bases with no gene match: 7. The CDR3 loop spans 18 amino acids. This sample is part of a study of shared clonotypes between healthy human individuals. Study at large: Three plates each covered CD4 naive and memory; CD8 naive two, CD8 memory one.

Findings of the study overall: Among the subsets, naive ones generally showed larger estimated richness than memory ones.

At a deep level, the assay was run. Sequencing was performed with immunoSEQ multiplex PCR; in TCRdb, only in-frame clones are kept and a portion is missing. The sample has about 2 million clones; 85% to 95% are singletons. This sequence joins TRBV18 and TRBJ2-2; 11 bases fit TRBD1. This TCR was recovered from a man between 18 and 29 years old in good health. The sample consisted of naive CD4+ T cells sorted from blood. The subset was: CD45RA+ positively selected. The CDR3 bases are TGTGCCAGCTCACCACCCCCCACCGGGACAGGGGGCACCGGGGAGCTGTTTTTT. Its protein is CASSPPPTGTGGTGELFF.